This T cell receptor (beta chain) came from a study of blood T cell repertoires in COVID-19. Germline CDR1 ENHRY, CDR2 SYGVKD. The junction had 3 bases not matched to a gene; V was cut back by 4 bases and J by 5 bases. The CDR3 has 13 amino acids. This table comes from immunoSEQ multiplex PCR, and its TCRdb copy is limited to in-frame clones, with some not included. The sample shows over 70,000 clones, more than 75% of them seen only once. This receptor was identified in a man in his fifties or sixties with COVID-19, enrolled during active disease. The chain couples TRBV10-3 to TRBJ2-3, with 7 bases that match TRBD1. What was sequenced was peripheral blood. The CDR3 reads CAISVTGEDTQYF. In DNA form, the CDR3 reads TGTGCCATCAGTGTAACAGGGGAAGATACGCAGTATTTT.